This T cell receptor beta chain emerged from a study of response to subunit inactivated influenza vaccine. One entry per CDR3 protein results from TCRdb running MiXCR on the RT-PCR reads. This repertoire shows just over 300,000 distinct CDR3 sequences, about 20% found once; its top ten account for under 13%. Concerning this clonotype itself: Its specificity is not known.

Study findings and constraints: Authors suggested seasonal influenza vaccinations each recruit few new T cells.

This CDR3 comprises 15 residues. The junction had 4 bases not matched to a gene; V was cut back by 0 bases and J by 4 bases. Germline V gives CDR1 SGHTA, CDR2 FQGTGA. Specimen: PBMCs from blood, collected less than 22 months after vaccination. The V call is TRBV7-3, the J call TRBJ2-3; 7 positions match TRBD2. The TCR comes from a man between 50 and 75 years old who received an inactivated influenza vaccine. CDR3 nucleotide sequence: TGTGCCAGCAGCTTAACGGGCGGGAGTGCAGATACGCAGTATTTT. Encoded protein: CASSLTGGSADTQYF.